This T cell receptor beta chain was recorded in a study of Graves' ophthalmopathy and Graves' hyperthyroidism. Investigators amplified TCR beta CDR3 regions from RNA transcripts. HTBI primers were used in a first-round RT-PCR, which preceded a second-round multiplex PCR. TCRdb re-called the multiplex PCR reads with MiXCR, one entry per CDR3 protein. Of almost 400,000 distinct CDR3 sequences detected, around 18% appear once; the ten largest clones hold around 1.4%. V lost 0 bases and J lost 2; bases outside the gene matches: 2. The CDR3 sequence is 15 residues long. The germline V gene encodes CDR1 WNHNN and CDR2 SYGVQD (reference sequence).

The chain uses TRBV10-1 and TRBJ2-3; TRBD2 matches 7 bases. The sequenced sample consisted of peripheral blood. The TCR originated in a woman aged 18-29 years with Graves' ophthalmopathy. The CDR3 DNA reads as TGCGCCAGCAGTGAGTCGGGAGGGCCCACAGATACGCAGTATTTT. Translated: CASSESGGPTDTQYF.